The 27 T cell receptor beta chains below were found in one sample sequenced in a study of human thymus T cells. Produced via immunoSEQ multiplex PCR; TCRdb's table is partial and in-frame only. The sample yields more than 45,000 clones, around 94% seen once. Sequencing was done on a sample of blood. The receptor source for this set is a boy younger than two with a congenital heart defect but otherwise immunologically healthy.

The table lists this clone with a count of one. The chain couples TRBV2 to TRBJ2-5; a possible D gene is TRBD1 (6 bases). CDR3 length equals 13 residues. The V gene lost 4 bases and the J gene lost 4 bases, with 10 bases spanning the gap. Germline V CDR1 and CDR2: SNHLY, FYNNEI. DNA for the CDR3: TGTGCCAGCAGTGTCGACAGGAGAGAGACCCAGTACTTC. This gives the protein CASSVDRRETQYF.

V is TRBV7-8 and J is TRBJ1-2; perhaps TRBD1 as D (5 bases). Germline CDR1 and CDR2: SGHVS and FQNEAQ. The length of the CDR3 is 14 residues. Between the trimmed V and J ends, which lost 0 bases and 4 bases, there was a span of 9 bases. CDR3: CASSLAGAVYGYTF. CDR3 sequence (DNA): TGTGCCAGCAGCTTAGCTGGGGCCGTCTATGGCTACACCTTC.

The V gene is TRBV19, the J gene TRBJ2-1, with 7 positions matching TRBD1. Trimming took 9 bases from V and 4 from J; bases not matched to a gene: 6. CDR3 length: 13 amino acids. Germline CDR1 and CDR2: LNHDA and SQIVND (reference sequence). The CDR3 reads CASGDSPYNEQFF. The CDR3 DNA is TGTGCCAGCGGGGACAGCCCGTACAATGAGCAGTTCTTC.

The V call is TRBV6-6, the J call TRBJ1-3, with D unresolved. The CDR3 has 16 residues. Germline V gene data show CDR1 as MNHNY and CDR2 as SVGAGI (reference sequence). V was clipped by 2 bases and J by 0 bases, with 11 bases between them. The chain's CDR3 is CASSYPGVDSGNTIYF. Written as DNA, the CDR3 is TGTGCCAGCAGTTACCCAGGTGTGGACTCTGGAAACACCATATATTTT.

The chain has TRBV5-5 and TRBJ2-1, with D unclear. The CDR3 totals 13 residues. The V end lost 0 bases, the J end lost 7 bases, and 8 bases lay between the germline ends. The germline V gene has CDR1 SGHKS and CDR2 YYEKEE (reference sequence). In DNA, the CDR3 is TGTGCCAGCAGCTTGGACCACTGGAATGAGCAGTTCTTC. It codes for CASSLDHWNEQFF.

The chain uses TRBV11-2 and TRBJ2-5; D unresolved. CDR1 is SGHAT, CDR2 FQNNGV, per germline. The CDR3 spans 15 residues. Trimming removed 6 bases at V and 2 bases at J, with 16 bases between. CDR3 in amino acids: CASSQGSFRQETQYF. Here the CDR3 DNA reads TGTGCCAGCAGTCAAGGATCCTTCCGACAAGAGACCCAGTACTTC.

This sequence joins TRBV18 and TRBJ2-3; D unclear. V shed 0 bases and J shed 3 bases, with 10 bases lying between them. There are 15 residues in the CDR3. Germline loops: CDR1 KGHSH, CDR2 LQKENI. The CDR3 reads CASSPPSRSTDTQYF. The CDR3 nucleotides read TGTGCCAGCTCACCACCGTCCAGATCAACAGATACGCAGTATTTT.

This rearrangement joins TRBV12-2 to TRBJ2-7; the table calls TRBD1, which could not be checked here. TRBV12-2 corresponds to a pseudogene. This CDR3 comprises 18 residues. The CDR3 region is CASRLAMKTDRSSYEQYF. The CDR3 bases are TGTGCAAGTCGCTTGGCTATGAAGACGGACAGGAGCTCCTACGAGCAGTACTTC.

The rearrangement links TRBV4-2 to TRBJ2-3; D may be TRBD1 (6 bases). Germline CDR1 and CDR2: LGHNA and YNFKEQ. V dropped 2 bases and J dropped 0 bases, with 18 bases sitting between them. The CDR3 is 18 amino acids. The CDR3 DNA sequence: TGTGCCAGCAGCCAAAGTATCACTTGGGGGCTTAGCACAGATACGCAGTATTTT. Translation: CASSQSITWGLSTDTQYF.

The chain couples TRBV4-3 to TRBJ2-1, with TRBD2 matching over 7 bases. V shed 4 bases and J 0 bases; nucleotides not matched to a gene: 6. CDR3 length: 16 amino acids. Per germline, CDR1 LGHNA and CDR2 YSLEER. This chain's CDR3 is CASSPVGGVSYNEQFF. In DNA form, the CDR3 reads TGCGCCAGCAGCCCGGTGGGGGGGGTCTCCTACAATGAGCAGTTCTTC.

The rearrangement uses TRBV4-3 and TRBJ1-2, with 7 bases identical to TRBD1. CDR3 size: 16 residues. V lost 4 bases, J lost 3 bases, and 11 bases stayed unmatched. Per the germline V gene, CDR1 is LGHNA and CDR2 is YSLEER. The CDR3 region has the DNA TGCGCCAGCAGCCCCAATGTTGTACAGGGGTACTATGGCTACACCTTC. It specifies CASSPNVVQGYYGYTF.

The CDR3 DNA sequence: TGTGCCAGCAGCTTACACCCCGGGACCCCTAACTATGGCTACACCTTC. It yields the protein CASSLHPGTPNYGYTF. The V call is TRBV7-9, the J call TRBJ1-2; D might be TRBD1 (5 bases). Germline assignment: CDR1 SEHNR and CDR2 FQNEAQ (reference sequence). V lost 2 bases and J lost 0, with 13 bases in between. The CDR3 contains 16 residues. The complete variable domain, with remaining parts taken from reference TRBV7-9 and TRBJ1-2, reads DTGVSQNPRHKITKRGQNVTFRCDPISEHNRLYWYRQTLGQGPEFLTYFQNEAQLEKSRLLSDRFSAERPKGSFSTLEIQRTEQGDSAMYLCASSLHPGTPNYGYTFGSGTRLTVV.

The chain is built from TRBV21-1 and TRBJ2-5. TRBV21-1 is marked as a pseudogene. There are 13 residues in the CDR3. CDR3 loop: CASSDIEGETQYF. CDR3 nucleotides: TGTGCCAGCAGTGACATCGAGGGGGAGACCCAGTACTTC.

The V call is TRBV9, the J call TRBJ1-2; 9 positions agree with TRBD1. V was pared by 3 bases and J by 6 bases, with 6 bases of the junction left unmatched. Per germline, CDR1 SGDLS and CDR2 YYNGEE. The CDR3 has 14 amino acids. CDR3 amino acids: CASSGPGTGNGYTF. In nucleotides, the CDR3 is TGTGCCAGCAGCGGACCCGGGACAGGGAATGGCTACACCTTC.

The rearrangement links TRBV6-5 to TRBJ1-5; D is possibly TRBD1 (5 bases). CDR3 length: 14 amino acids. Trimming took 2 bases from V and 1 from J, leaving 6 bases between them. Germline V gene lookup returns CDR1 MNHEY and CDR2 SVGAGI. The CDR3 reads CASSYRDSNQPQHF. The CDR3 DNA follows: TGTGCCAGCAGTTACCGGGACAGCAATCAGCCCCAGCATTTT.

This chain joins TRBV5-1 and TRBJ2-2; 10 bases line up with TRBD2. In germline, CDR1 is SGHRS, CDR2 YFSETQ. The CDR3 consists of 16 residues. V dropped 0 bases and J dropped 4; count of bases not matched to a gene: 3. CDR3 amino acids: CASSLGLAGATGELFF. DNA of the CDR3: TGCGCCAGCAGCTTGGGGCTAGCGGGGGCCACCGGGGAGCTGTTTTTT.

The V gene is TRBV5-1, the J gene TRBJ1-2, with 9 positions matching TRBD1. This CDR3 contains 15 residues. The J segment lost 3 bases and the V segment lost 4 bases, leaving 7 bases of the junction unmatched. Germline values: CDR1 SGHRS, CDR2 YFSETQ. CDR3: CASSPGQGLYYGYTF. The CDR3 region has the DNA TGCGCCAGCAGCCCGGGACAGGGACTCTACTATGGCTACACCTTC.

The CDR3: CASSVEGVGYNEQFF. CDR3 in DNA: TGTGCCAGCAGCGTAGAAGGGGTAGGGTACAATGAGCAGTTCTTC. V is TRBV9 and J is TRBJ2-1; D perhaps matches TRBD1 (5 bases). Germline V gene sequence: CDR1 SGDLS, CDR2 YYNGEE. The CDR3 contains 15 residues. With 0 bases removed from V and 4 bases from J, the gap between germline ends came to 11 bases.

The chain uses TRBV4-3 and TRBJ1-2, with 7 nucleotides matching TRBD1. The ends lost 1 base at V and 4 bases at J; junction bases unmatched: 9. The CDR3 contains 16 residues. CDR1 and CDR2 from the germline V gene are LGHNA and YSLEER. Here the CDR3 reads CASSQVFRGIGYGYTF. The CDR3 nucleotides are TGCGCCAGCAGCCAAGTTTTCAGGGGGATCGGCTATGGCTACACCTTC.

The chain links TRBV7-2 to TRBJ2-2, with 12 bases that match TRBD1. J was trimmed by 7 bases and V by 2 bases; bases with no gene match: 5. This CDR3 spans 16 amino acids. The germline V gene encodes CDR1 SGHTA and CDR2 FQGNSA. The CDR3 region is CASSLSRDRGHGELFF. The CDR3 nucleotides are TGTGCCAGCAGCTTAAGCCGGGACAGGGGGCACGGGGAGCTGTTTTTT. The full variable domain, completed using reference TRBV7-2 and TRBJ2-2, is GAGVSQSPSNKVTEKGKDVELRCDPISGHTALYWYRQSLGQGLEFLIYFQGNSAPDKSGLPSDRFSAERTGGSVSTLTIQRTQQEDSAVYLCASSLSRDRGHGELFFGEGSRLTVL.

The V gene is TRBV30, the J gene TRBJ1-1; D remains ambiguous. From germline, CDR1 is GTSNPN and CDR2 SVGIG (reference sequence). V dropped 2 bases and J dropped 3 bases, with 10 bases sitting between them. The CDR3 loop spans 13 amino acids. The CDR3 DNA is TGTGCCTGGAGTTACCGCTTGGACACTGAAGCTTTCTTT. Translation: CAWSYRLDTEAFF.

The chain is built from TRBV5-1 and TRBJ2-7; 10 bases match TRBD2. Germline V CDR1 and CDR2: SGHRS, YFSETQ. CDR3 length: 16 residues. V was clipped by 2 bases and J by 0 bases; unmatched bases: 5. The CDR3 DNA follows: TGCGCCAGCAGCTTAGCGGGAGGGCCCGTCTCCTACGAGCAGTACTTC. Protein product: CASSLAGGPVSYEQYF.

The chain recombines TRBV7-6 with TRBJ2-1; TRBD2 agrees at 8 bases. Germline lookup yields CDR1 SGHVS and CDR2 FNYEAQ. Trimming removed 6 bases from V and 4 bases from J; junction bases left unmatched: 11. The length of the CDR3 is 16 residues. CDR3 in DNA: TGTGCCAGCAGTCGTTCCCAGGCGGGGGGTTACAATGAGCAGTTCTTC. As protein: CASSRSQAGGYNEQFF.

The V and J genes are TRBV5-6 and TRBJ1-2; TRBD1 might be the D (6 bases). The ends were cut back, 2 bases at V and 7 bases at J, with 15 bases in the middle. Germline loops: CDR1 SGHDT, CDR2 YYEEEE. The CDR3 runs to 14 residues. CDR3 sequence reads: CASSFQGSPGGYTF. The CDR3 DNA is TGTGCCAGCAGCTTTCAGGGGTCGCCGGGTGGCTACACCTTC. The full variable domain, completed using reference TRBV5-6 and TRBJ1-2, is DAGVTQSPTHLIKTRGQQVTLRCSPKSGHDTVSWYQQALGQGPQFIFQYYEEEERQRGNFPDRFSGHQFPNYSSELNVNALLLGDSALYLCASSFQGSPGGYTFGSGTRLTVV.

The rearrangement joins TRBV15 to TRBJ2-7; D not certain. CDR1 is LNHNV and CDR2 is YYDKDF in the germline V gene (reference sequence). The CDR3 sequence is 14 residues long. Trimming shortened V by 0 bases and J by 1 base, and 7 bases separated the two germline ends. The CDR3 DNA sequence: TGTGCCACCAGCAGAGAGACAATTTCCTACGAGCAGTACTTC. Encoded protein: CATSRETISYEQYF.

The chain employs TRBV19 and TRBJ2-5; the match to TRBD2 covers 11 bases. With V trimmed by 4 bases and J by 5 bases, 9 bases remained unmatched. Per the germline V gene, CDR1 is LNHDA and CDR2 is SQIVND (reference sequence). This CDR3 region has 16 residues. The CDR3 coding sequence is TGTGCCAGTAGTACGATAGCGGGAGGGCCGTGGGAGACCCAGTACTTC. Translating it yields CASSTIAGGPWETQYF.

V is TRBV6-5 and J is TRBJ2-5, with 11 bases matching TRBD2. V lost 2 bases and J lost 0; bases outside the gene matches: 2. The germline CDR1 and CDR2 sequences are MNHEY and SVGAGI. This CDR3 has 16 amino acids. CDR3 in DNA: TGTGCCAGCAGTTACCGGGGACTAGCGGACCAAGAGACCCAGTACTTC. Translation gives CASSYRGLADQETQYF.